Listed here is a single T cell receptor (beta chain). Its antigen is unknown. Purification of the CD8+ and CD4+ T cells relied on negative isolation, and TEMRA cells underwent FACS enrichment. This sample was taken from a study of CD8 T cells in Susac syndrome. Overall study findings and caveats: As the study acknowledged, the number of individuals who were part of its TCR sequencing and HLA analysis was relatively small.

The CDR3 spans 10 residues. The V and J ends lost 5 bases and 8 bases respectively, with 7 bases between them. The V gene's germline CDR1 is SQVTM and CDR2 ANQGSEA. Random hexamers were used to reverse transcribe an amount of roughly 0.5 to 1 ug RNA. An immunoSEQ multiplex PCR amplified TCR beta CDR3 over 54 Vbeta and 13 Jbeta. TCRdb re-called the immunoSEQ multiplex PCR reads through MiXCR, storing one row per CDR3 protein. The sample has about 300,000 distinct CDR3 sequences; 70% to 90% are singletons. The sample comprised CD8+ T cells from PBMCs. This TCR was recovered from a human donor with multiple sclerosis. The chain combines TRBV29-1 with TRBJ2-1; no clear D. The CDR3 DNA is TGCAGCGTTAGTGTCGATGAGCAGTTCTTC. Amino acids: CSVSVDEQFF.